This is a list of T cell receptor beta chains from one sample in a study of blood T cell repertoires in COVID-19. Measured with immunoSEQ multiplex PCR; TCRdb has only the in-frame clones, and not every one. This table holds hundreds of thousands of clones, roughly 84% found once. The sample taken for sequencing was PBMCs or T cells enriched from blood (not recorded which). The origin of the receptors is a woman aged 40 to 49 who had recovered from COVID-19. Each CDR3 is given with its conserved first and last residue. The order of the fields is J gene, D gene, V gene, CDR3 protein, CDR3 DNA. The D gene is left open where the match is weak.

TRBJ1-5,.,TRBV4-1,CASSRPTGVGVHQPQHF,TGCGCCAGCAGCCGCCCCACCGGGGTGGGAGTTCATCAGCCCCAGCATTTT
TRBJ2-5,.,TRBV7-2,CASSSPGGARETQYF,TGTGCCAGCAGCTCGCCTGGGGGGGCCCGAGAGACCCAGTACTTC
TRBJ1-4,TRBD1,TRBV19,CASSIGQGGKVKLFF,TGTGCCAGTAGTATCGGACAGGGGGGCAAAGTGAAACTGTTTTTT
TRBJ1-4,.,TRBV11-2,CASSSFLQGRTNEKLFF,TGTGCCAGCAGCTCCTTCCTCCAGGGGCGGACTAATGAAAAACTGTTTTTT
TRBJ2-5,.,TRBV3-1/TRBV3-2,CASSQDRGGGETQYF,TGTGCCAGCAGCCAAGACCGGGGAGGAGGAGAGACCCAGTACTTC
TRBJ2-6,.,TRBV5-5,CASSLEQVSGANVLTF,TGTGCCAGCAGCCTGGAACAGGTCTCTGGGGCCAACGTCCTGACTTTC
TRBJ2-2,.,TRBV7-2,CASSLGANTGELFF,TGTGCCAGCAGCTTAGGCGCGAACACCGGGGAGCTGTTTTTT
TRBJ1-1,.,TRBV30,CASMTGWGTEAFF,TGTGCCTCAATGACAGGCTGGGGCACTGAAGCTTTCTTT
TRBJ2-1,.,TRBV5-1,CASSLSSSGEQFF,TGCGCCAGCAGCTTGAGTTCGAGCGGTGAGCAGTTCTTC
TRBJ2-1,.,TRBV25-1,CASSESGRPWDKQFF,TGTGCCAGCAGTGAATCTGGTCGGCCCTGGGACAAACAGTTCTTC
TRBJ2-1,TRBD2,TRBV10-3,CAIDSQRGRPNEQFF,TGTGCCATCGACTCCCAGCGGGGCCGACCCAATGAGCAGTTCTTC
TRBJ2-5,.,TRBV7-7,CASQSTGTQYF,TGTGCCAGCCAGAGTACGGGGACCCAGTACTTC
TRBJ2-5,.,TRBV7-7,CASSLATGYQETQYF,TGTGCCAGCAGCTTAGCCACAGGGTACCAAGAGACCCAGTACTTC
TRBJ2-3,TRBD2,TRBV9,CASSSRPAGGTDTQYF,TGTGCCAGCAGCTCAAGACCCGCGGGAGGCACAGATACGCAGTATTTT